The rows below give T cell receptor beta chains drawn from one sample of a study of OX40 agonist ivuxolimab in advanced cancers. This table comes from immunoSEQ multiplex PCR, and its TCRdb copy is limited to in-frame clones, with some not included. The table lists roughly 56,000 clones, roughly 85% of them singletons. Material: CD4+ or CD8+ T cells sorted from blood, obtained in a trial of the OX40 agonist ivuxolimab. All receptors derive from an adult with an advanced solid tumor such as melanoma, head and neck, liver or kidney cancer. Both conserved end residues are part of each CDR3. A D gene is named only where the DNA matches it firmly. Rows may omit the clone size; those that give it use once, few, many or a size class.

abundance | d_gene | j_gene | v_gene | CDR3aa | CDR3nt
NA | NA | TRBJ2-1 | TRBV2 | CASSAEDINEQFF | TGTGCCAGCAGCGCTGAGGATATCAATGAGCAGTTCTTC
NA | NA | TRBJ2-6 | TRBV6-6 | CASSYFSGANVLTF | TGTGCCAGCAGTTATTTCTCTGGGGCCAACGTCCTGACTTTC
NA | NA | TRBJ2-2 | TRBV2 | CASSDTSNTGELFF | TGTGCCAGCAGTGACACAAGTAACACCGGGGAGCTGTTTTTT
NA | NA | TRBJ2-5 | TRBV19 | CASSPPEQETQYF | TGTGCCAGTAGTCCCCCCGAGCAAGAGACCCAGTACTTC
NA | NA | TRBJ2-2 | TRBV27 | CASSRSWQGASLGRSTGELFF | TGTGCCAGCAGTCGATCGTGGCAGGGCGCGTCCCTCGGGCGTAGCACCGGGGAGCTGTTTTTT
NA | TRBD1 | TRBJ1-1 | TRBV5-1 | CASSPGQGARASTEAFF | TGCGCCAGCAGCCCCGGACAGGGGGCGAGGGCGAGCACTGAAGCTTTCTTT
NA | NA | TRBJ2-7 | TRBV5-5 | CASSTKTVPYEQYF | TGTGCCAGCAGCACCAAAACAGTGCCCTACGAGCAGTACTTC
NA | TRBD1 | TRBJ1-1 | TRBV6-1 | CASSETGMNTEAFF | TGTGCCAGCAGTGAGACAGGGATGAACACTGAAGCTTTCTTT
NA | TRBD1 | TRBJ2-7 | TRBV4-1 | CASSQPGQGPYEQYF | TGCGCCAGCAGCCAACCGGGACAGGGGCCTTACGAGCAGTACTTC
NA | NA | TRBJ1-6 | TRBV11-2 | CASRRSGGVYNSPLHF | TGTGCCAGCAGGCGGTCGGGGGGCGTCTATAATTCACCCCTCCACTTT
NA | TRBD2 | TRBJ2-1 | TRBV5-6 | CASSLMQTSDYEQFF | TGTGCCAGCAGCTTGATGCAAACTAGCGACTATGAGCAGTTCTTC
NA | NA | TRBJ1-5 | TRBV19 | CASSPRDGRNQPQHF | TGTGCCAGTAGTCCGCGGGACGGACGCAATCAGCCCCAGCATTTT
NA | TRBD1 | TRBJ1-1 | TRBV4-2 | CASSHLTGQGNTEAFF | TGTGCCAGCAGCCACCTAACCGGACAGGGGAACACTGAAGCTTTCTTT
NA | NA | TRBJ1-5 | TRBV7-2 | CASSLESNQRQPQHF | TGTGCCAGCAGCTTAGAAAGTAACCAACGCCAGCCCCAGCATTTT
once | NA | TRBJ1-6 | TRBV5-6 | CASSLGDVGSPLHF | TGTGCCAGCAGCTTGGGGGACGTAGGTTCACCCCTCCACTTT
NA | NA | TRBJ2-1 | TRBV5-1 | CASSLAVGGNEQFF | TGCGCCAGCAGCTTGGCCGTGGGCGGCAATGAGCAGTTCTTC
NA | TRBD2 | TRBJ2-7 | TRBV5-1 | CASSLALAGGSYEQYF | TGCGCCAGCAGCTTGGCCCTAGCGGGGGGCTCCTACGAGCAGTACTTC
NA | NA | TRBJ1-6 | TRBV6-6 | CASSRAQGDSPLHF | TGTGCCAGCAGCAGGGCTCAGGGAGATTCACCCCTCCACTTT
NA | NA | TRBJ1-5 | TRBV15 | CATSRDRISRRISGNQPQHF | TGTGCCACCAGCAGAGATCGCATCAGCAGGCGGATAAGCGGCAATCAGCCCCAGCATTTT
NA | NA | TRBJ1-1 | TRBV7-9 | CASRLGRGNTEAFF | TGTGCCAGCAGACTAGGGAGGGGGAACACTGAAGCTTTCTTT
NA | NA | TRBJ2-2 | TRBV7-9 | CASSLAAGSFSDTGELFF | TGTGCCAGCAGCTTAGCGGCAGGGAGTTTTTCCGACACCGGGGAGCTGTTTTTT
NA | NA | TRBJ2-7 | TRBV29-1 | CSVGLVGGPPYEQYF | TGCAGCGTAGGGCTGGTAGGCGGGCCGCCCTACGAGCAGTACTTC
NA | NA | TRBJ1-1 | TRBV4-1 | CASSQSFGGWAEAFF | TGCGCCAGCAGCCAAAGTTTCGGGGGATGGGCTGAAGCTTTCTTT
NA | TRBD2 | TRBJ2-1 | TRBV5-5 | CASRPDLGLAGTYNEQFF | TGTGCCAGCAGACCCGACTTAGGGCTAGCGGGAACCTACAATGAGCAGTTCTTC
NA | NA | TRBJ2-7 | TRBV5-1 | CASSLVSGMYEQYF | TGCGCCAGCAGCTTGGTTTCCGGGATGTACGAGCAGTACTTC
NA | TRBD2 | TRBJ2-5 | TRBV7-2 | CASSFFAGGRGETQYF | TGTGCCAGCAGCTTCTTTGCGGGGGGTAGAGGGGAGACCCAGTACTTC
NA | TRBD1 | TRBJ1-1 | TRBV7-9 | CASTLLQGATEAFF | TGTGCCAGCACCCTCCTTCAGGGGGCCACTGAAGCTTTCTTT
NA | NA | TRBJ2-2 | TRBV6-4 | CASSVSTVGELFF | TGTGCCAGCAGTGTCTCAACAGTCGGGGAGCTGTTTTTT
few | NA | TRBJ2-5 | TRBV7-8 | CASSPRGQETQYF | TGTGCCAGCAGCCCCAGGGGTCAAGAGACCCAGTACTTC
NA | TRBD2 | TRBJ2-5 | TRBV14 | CASSHIAGPLAKETQYF | TGTGCCAGCAGCCACATAGCGGGGCCTCTGGCTAAAGAGACCCAGTACTTC
NA | NA | TRBJ2-1 | TRBV6-1 | CASSRGSFDEQFF | TGTGCCAGCAGTCGTGGGAGTTTCGATGAGCAGTTCTTC
NA | TRBD2 | TRBJ2-1 | TRBV7-2 | CASSLYSGDRNNEQFF | TGTGCCAGCAGCTTGTATAGCGGGGATCGAAACAATGAGCAGTTCTTC
NA | TRBD2 | TRBJ2-1 | TRBV9 | CASSVGGASYNEQFF | TGTGCCAGCAGCGTCGGGGGGGCATCCTACAATGAGCAGTTCTTC
NA | NA | TRBJ1-4 | TRBV19 | CASRRPATNEKLFF | TGTGCCAGTAGGAGACCTGCAACTAATGAAAAACTGTTTTTT
NA | TRBD2 | TRBJ2-7 | TRBV9 | CASSLGGGVHHEQYF | TGTGCCAGCAGCTTAGGTGGGGGGGTTCACCACGAGCAGTACTTC
once | TRBD1 | TRBJ2-1 | TRBV9 | CASSVDGTGQGEQFF | TGTGCCAGCAGCGTAGATGGGACAGGGCAGGGTGAGCAGTTCTTC
NA | NA | TRBJ1-1 | TRBV19 | CASSPDRGPQKAFF | TGTGCCAGTAGTCCTGACCGGGGCCCCCAGAAAGCTTTCTTT
NA | NA | TRBJ1-4 | TRBV19 | CASSIVRLPNEKLFF | TGTGCCAGCAGTATAGTAAGATTACCTAATGAAAAACTGTTTTTT
NA | NA | TRBJ2-7 | TRBV10-3 | CATLTGVTYEQYF | TGTGCCACCCTAACAGGTGTTACCTACGAGCAGTACTTC
NA | NA | TRBJ2-3 | TRBV5-1 | CASSLKAASTDTQYF | TGCGCCAGCAGCTTGAAAGCGGCTAGCACAGATACGCAGTATTTT
NA | TRBD1 | TRBJ1-1 | TRBV9 | CASSGQQGAPNTEAFF | TGTGCCAGCAGCGGTCAACAGGGGGCGCCGAACACTGAAGCTTTCTTT
NA | NA | TRBJ1-1 | TRBV7-2 | CASSLGGLNTEAFF | TGTGCCAGCAGCCTTGGGGGGCTGAACACTGAAGCTTTCTTT
NA | NA | TRBJ2-1 | TRBV10-3 | CAISEIRTSPNEQFF | TGTGCCATCAGTGAGATTCGTACGAGCCCTAATGAGCAGTTCTTC
NA | NA | TRBJ2-1 | TRBV19 | CASSMRGNEQFF | TGTGCCAGTAGTATGAGGGGAAATGAGCAGTTCTTC
NA | TRBD2 | TRBJ2-1 | TRBV5-5 | CASSLSLAGDTGEQFF | TGTGCCAGCAGCCTAAGCCTAGCGGGAGATACCGGTGAGCAGTTCTTC
few | TRBD2 | TRBJ2-2 | TRBV28 | CASRRTSGMNTGELFF | TGTGCCAGCAGGAGGACTAGCGGAATGAACACCGGGGAGCTGTTTTTT
once | NA | TRBJ1-2 | TRBV4-2 | CASSQAVYGYTF | TGTGCCAGCAGCCAAGCCGTCTATGGCTACACCTTC
NA | TRBD2 | TRBJ2-3 | TRBV10-2 | CASRQLAGVGDTQYF | TGCGCCAGCAGACAACTAGCGGGAGTGGGAGATACGCAGTATTTT